This passage covers 26 T cell receptor beta chains from one sample sequenced in a study of blood T cell repertoires in COVID-19. The data were produced by immunoSEQ multiplex PCR, yet TCRdb's version contains in-frame clones alone and is incomplete. The sample lists about 42,000 clones; about 91% were seen once. Sequencing input: peripheral blood. The receptors derive from a man in his fifties or sixties with active COVID-19.

This chain connects TRBV6-4 to TRBJ2-1, with 9 bases that match TRBD1. Germline CDR1 MRHNA, CDR2 SNTAGT. The CDR3 sequence is 14 residues long. The junction had 12 bases not matched to a gene; V was cut back by 9 bases and J by 9 bases. The CDR3 here is CARKHGTGKCEQFF. In DNA, the CDR3 is TGTGCCAGGAAGCACGGGACAGGGAAGTGTGAGCAGTTCTTC.

V is TRBV6-5 and J is TRBJ2-2; maybe TRBD2 (5 bases). The CDR3 length is 13 residues. Germline V CDR1 and CDR2: MNHEY, SVGAGI. V was clipped by 8 bases and J by 1 base, with 8 bases between them. The CDR3 DNA is TGTGCCAGCGGGAGCGGGAACACCGGGGAGCTGTTTTTT. Translating it yields CASGSGNTGELFF.

V usage is TRBV11-1 and J usage is TRBJ1-2, with 8 bases lining up with TRBD1. This CDR3 has 13 residues. V dropped 5 bases and J dropped 5; count of bases not matched to a gene: 4. Germline V gives CDR1 SGHAT, CDR2 FQDESV (reference sequence). CDR3 loop: CASSRTGIYGYTF. CDR3 coding DNA: TGTGCCAGCAGCCGGACAGGGATATATGGCTACACCTTC.

This clone was picked up one time. This sequence joins TRBV9 and TRBJ2-1; tentative D call: TRBD2 (5 bases). V was shortened by 3 bases and J by 4 bases, with 14 bases between the two germline ends. This CDR3 contains 15 residues. CDR1 is SGDLS, CDR2 YYNGEE, per germline. The CDR3 nucleotides read TGTGCCAGCAGCGCAACAGCGGCAGATTACAATGAGCAGTTCTTC. Encoded protein: CASSATAADYNEQFF.

The chain carries TRBV6-1 and TRBJ2-7, with TRBD1 matching 10 bases. With V trimmed by 4 bases and J by 5 bases, 11 bases remained unmatched. CDR3 length equals 16 residues. The germline V gene has CDR1 MNHNS and CDR2 SASEGT. The CDR3 here is CASSGLGTGARNEQYF. The CDR3 nucleotides read TGTGCCAGCAGTGGTCTGGGGACAGGGGCTAGAAACGAGCAGTACTTC.

The table lists this clone with a count of one. This rearrangement joins TRBV27 to TRBJ2-3; 10 bases map to TRBD1. This CDR3 is 16 amino acids long. Germline CDR1 MNHEY, CDR2 SMNVEV (reference sequence). V was clipped by 4 bases and J by 6 bases; unmatched bases: 10. The CDR3 DNA reads as TGTGCCAGCAGTTCACTCCGGGACAGGGGATCGGATACGCAGTATTTT. It specifies CASSSLRDRGSDTQYF.

This rearrangement joins TRBV2 to TRBJ1-5; 10 positions match TRBD1. Germline CDR1 is SNHLY and CDR2 is FYNNEI. The CDR3 contains 20 residues. V lost 0 bases and J lost 0; bases outside the gene matches: 11. Here the CDR3 reads CASSEAEGRTGGNSNQPQHF. The CDR3 DNA follows: TGTGCCAGCAGTGAAGCAGAGGGGAGGACAGGGGGGAATAGCAATCAGCCCCAGCATTTT. Full variable domain (rest looked up from reference TRBV2 and TRBJ1-5): EPEVTQTPSHQVTQMGQEVILRCVPISNHLYFYWYRQILGQKVEFLVSFYNNEISEKSEIFDDQFSVERPDGSNFTLKIRSTKLEDSAMYFCASSEAEGRTGGNSNQPQHFGDGTRLSIL.

This chain uses TRBV5-4 with TRBJ1-6, with D perhaps matching TRBD1 (5 bases). V was cut by 0 bases and J by 5 bases, with 12 bases left in between. The CDR3 is 16 amino acids. Germline lookup yields CDR1 SGHNT and CDR2 YYREEE (reference sequence). The CDR3 coding sequence is TGTGCCAGCAGCTTGGCCGGCAGGGAAGATAATTCACCCCTCCACTTT. Translation gives CASSLAGREDNSPLHF.

V gene TRBV28 combines with J gene TRBJ2-7, with 10 bases lining up with TRBD2. The CDR3 loop spans 16 amino acids. J was trimmed by 6 bases and V by 1 base; bases with no gene match: 9. Germline assignment: CDR1 MDHEN and CDR2 SYDVKM. The CDR3 loop is CASSLLERLAGAEQYF. The CDR3 region has the DNA TGTGCCAGCAGTTTATTAGAGCGGCTAGCGGGAGCCGAGCAGTACTTC.

V usage is TRBV7-8 and J usage is TRBJ1-2; 11 nucleotides line up with TRBD1. Germline CDR1 SGHVS, CDR2 FQNEAQ. This CDR3 contains 15 residues. With V trimmed by 5 bases and J by 4 bases, 6 bases remained unmatched. CDR3 bases: TGTGCCAGCAGCCCCTGGACAGGGGGCGGCTATGGCTACACCTTC. Its translation is CASSPWTGGGYGYTF. Variable domain in full (rest from reference TRBV7-8 and TRBJ1-2): GAGVSQSPRYKVAKRGQDVALRCDPISGHVSLFWYQQALGQGPEFLTYFQNEAQLDKSGLPSDRFFAERPEGSVSTLKIQRTQQEDSAVYLCASSPWTGGGYGYTFGSGTRLTVV.

The genes are TRBV6-5 and TRBJ1-1; D is possibly TRBD1 (5 bases). The CDR3 is 12 residues long. V was pared by 2 bases and J by 5 bases, with 6 bases between. The germline CDR1 and CDR2 sequences are MNHEY and SVGAGI. As DNA, the CDR3 is TGTGCCAGCAGTTACGGGGGGACTGAAGCTTTCTTT. The encoded protein is CASSYGGTEAFF.

This rearrangement joins TRBV9 to TRBJ1-1, with TRBD1 as a possible D gene (5 bases). V lost 1 base and J lost 0, with 7 bases in between. Germline CDR1 reads SGDLS; CDR2 reads YYNGEE. This CDR3 contains 14 residues. The CDR3 region has the DNA TGTGCCAGCAGCGTAACACAGGTGAACACTGAAGCTTTCTTT. It yields the protein CASSVTQVNTEAFF.

This clone was observed a single time. This may stem from a read error, because a much larger clone lies one nucleotide away. V and J are TRBV7-9 and TRBJ2-7; D unclear. Germline V lookup: CDR1 SEHNR, CDR2 FQNEAQ (reference sequence). This CDR3 has 12 residues. The germline V and J ends were trimmed by 1 base and 3 bases, with 4 bases remaining between them. DNA of the CDR3: TGTGCCAGCAGCTTAGGCGTCTACGAGCAGTACTTC. This gives the protein CASSLGVYEQYF. The whole variable domain, filled in from reference TRBV7-9 and TRBJ2-7, reads DTGVSQNPRHKITKRGQNVTFRCDPISEHNRLYWYRQTLGQGPEFLTYFQNEAQLEKSRLLSDRFSAERPKGSFSTLEIQRTEQGDSAMYLCASSLGVYEQYFGPGTRLTVT.

The J gene is TRBJ2-3, the V gene TRBV5-3, with 8 bases that match TRBD2. TRBV5-3 is sorted into the ORF group, with uncertain function. CDR3 length: 17 residues. The J segment lost 2 bases and the V segment lost 0 bases, leaving 8 bases of the junction unmatched. The DNA of the CDR3 is TGTGCCAGAAGCTTGGGGGGCCAGCGGGAGTCCACAGATACGCAGTATTTT. Its translation is CARSLGGQRESTDTQYF.

This chain links TRBV3-1 (or the pseudogene TRBV3-2) with TRBJ2-5; D is unclear. Trimming took 1 base from V and 4 from J, leaving 4 bases between them. This CDR3 is 12 amino acids long. Looked up from germline, CDR1 is LGHDT and CDR2 is YNNKEL (reference sequence). CDR3 in DNA: TGTGCCAGCAGCCAAGTGGCAGAGACCCAGTACTTC. Translating it yields CASSQVAETQYF.

The rearrangement uses TRBV28 and TRBJ2-5, with D maybe TRBD2 (7 bases). Between the trimmed V and J ends, which lost 5 bases and 5 bases, there was a span of 18 bases. Germline-derived CDR1 and CDR2 are MDHEN and SYDVKM. This CDR3 is built from 15 residues. CDR3 sequence: CASSTPGGAWETQYF. CDR3 bases: TGTGCCAGCAGTACACCTGGGGGGGCTTGGGAGACCCAGTACTTC.

This clone was seen only once. The V call is TRBV2, the J call TRBJ2-7; the match to TRBD1 covers 9 bases. The V segment lost 5 bases and the J segment 3 bases; nucleotides outside the gene matches: 2. Per the germline V gene, CDR1 is SNHLY and CDR2 is FYNNEI. The CDR3 contains 13 residues. CDR3 amino acids: CASSWGQGYEQYF. CDR3 DNA sequence: TGTGCCAGCAGTTGGGGACAGGGCTACGAGCAGTACTTC.

This clone was detected only a few times. V usage is TRBV30 and J usage is TRBJ2-2, with 8 positions matching TRBD1. Germline lookup yields CDR1 GTSNPN and CDR2 SVGIG (reference sequence). V dropped 7 bases and J dropped 6; count of bases not matched to a gene: 16. The CDR3 runs 16 residues. CDR3 amino acids: CASRRGRQGAAGELFF. The CDR3 DNA follows: TGTGCCTCTAGGCGGGGACGGCAGGGGGCTGCCGGGGAGCTGTTTTTT. Full variable domain (remainder filled in from reference TRBV30 and TRBJ2-2): SQTIHQWPATLVQPVGSPLSLECTVEGTSNPNLYWYRQAAGRGLQLLFYSVGIGQISSEVPQNLSASRPQDRQFILSSKKLLLSDSGFYLCASRRGRQGAAGELFFGEGSRLTVL.

This clone was counted once. The V and J genes are TRBV21-1 and TRBJ2-4; the table assigns TRBD2, which was not confirmed against the DNA. TRBV21-1 is recorded as a pseudogene. The CDR3 is 19 residues long. The CDR3 coding sequence is TGTGCCAGCAGCTCCCGAGGACTAGCGGAGGGACTAGCCAAAAACATTCAGTACTTC. Translation: CASSSRGLAEGLAKNIQYF.

The genes are TRBV5-1 and TRBJ1-2; TRBD1 aligns across 11 bases. CDR3 length: 14 amino acids. The ends lost 4 bases at V and 8 bases at J; junction bases unmatched: 7. CDR1 and CDR2 (germline): SGHRS, YFSETQ. The CDR3 nucleotides read TGCGCCAGCAGCGTACCGGGACAGGGGGGAGGCTACACCTTC. The encoded protein is CASSVPGQGGGYTF.

The V gene is TRBV20-1, the J gene TRBJ2-7; 9 nucleotides agree with TRBD2. The ends lost 3 bases at V and 8 bases at J; junction bases unmatched: 11. Germline V CDR1 and CDR2: DFQATT, SNEGSKA (reference sequence). The CDR3 has 14 amino acids. The CDR3 region has the DNA TGCAGTGCTAGTTCCGGGACTAGCTTTCAGAAGCAGTACTTC. Its translation is CSASSGTSFQKQYF.

V is TRBV5-5 and J is TRBJ1-1; possible D gene TRBD1, 6 bases. Trimming stripped 0 bases from V and 1 base from J, with 25 bases between. Germline CDR1 reads SGHKS; CDR2 reads YYEKEE (reference sequence). This CDR3 is 20 amino acids long. This CDR3 is CASSLALGSGDSRANTEAFF. CDR3 DNA sequence: TGTGCCAGCAGCTTGGCCTTGGGGTCAGGGGATAGTAGAGCGAACACTGAAGCTTTCTTT.

V is TRBV29-1 and J is TRBJ2-1; 8 bases are shared with TRBD2. This CDR3 has 12 amino acids. From germline, CDR1 is SQVTM and CDR2 ANQGSEA. With V trimmed by 7 bases and J by 9 bases, 8 bases remained unmatched. CDR3 residues: CSDRLATGEQFF. CDR3 sequence (DNA): TGCAGCGATCGACTAGCGACGGGTGAGCAGTTCTTC.

CDR3 DNA: TGCGCCAGCAGCCAACCCTATGCTAGCGGGAGACTAACGCAGTATTTT. This sequence encodes CASSQPYASGRLTQYF. The chain has TRBV4-1 and TRBJ2-3; 10 bases match TRBD2. Germline V gives CDR1 MGHRA, CDR2 YSYEKL. After removal of 2 bases from V and 9 bases from J, the junction contained 11 bases not matched to a gene. There are 16 residues in the CDR3.

The chain is built from TRBV21-1 and TRBJ2-5; no DNA check was done on the table's D call, TRBD1. TRBV21-1 is a pseudogene segment. The CDR3 length is 15 residues. CDR3 sequence (DNA): TGTGCCAGCAGCAAAAGGGGACAGGGGTTGGAGACCCAGTACTTC. Protein: CASSKRGQGLETQYF.

This clone was seen just once. J is TRBJ2-7 and V is TRBV28; 9 bases match TRBD2. V dropped 4 bases and J dropped 12; count of bases not matched to a gene: 19. CDR1 and CDR2 (germline): MDHEN, SYDVKM. This CDR3 has 16 amino acids. This chain's CDR3 is CASSSLLAGFLVRLYF. CDR3 nucleotide sequence: TGTGCCAGCAGTTCTCTACTAGCGGGTTTTTTGGTAAGGCTGTACTTC.